This T cell receptor (beta chain) was found in a study of a mutant IDH1 vaccine in newly diagnosed glioma. Turning to the study itself: Vaccination was launched 4-6 weeks after radiotherapy alone, or with temozolomide cycles.

With regard to this clone: Its target is not known.

Germline V gene lookup returns CDR1 SGHKS and CDR2 YYEKEE (reference sequence). The ends were cut back, 4 bases at V and 4 bases at J, with 5 bases in the middle. The CDR3 contains 12 residues. Sample time point: week 5, during vaccination. What each vaccine dose contained was 300 ug of mutant IDH1 20-mer peptide, accompanied by topical imiquimod. Method: immunoSEQ multiplex PCR; TCRdb's copy keeps in-frame clones and lacks some. The sample lists under 95,000 clones; roughly nine tenths were seen once. The chain recombines TRBV5-5 with TRBJ2-2; D remains unclear. The material sequenced was PBMCs, taken from a glioma patient whose treatment included an IDH1 peptide vaccine. The clonotype comes from a woman aged 50 to 65 with glioma. CDR3 bases: TGTGCCAGCAGCCGCCTCACCGGGGAGCTGTTTTTT. It is translated as CASSRLTGELFF.